Below are 10 T cell receptor beta chains sequenced from a single sample in a study of blood T cell repertoires in COVID-19. Assay: immunoSEQ multiplex PCR; the TCRdb copy retains only in-frame clones and omits some. The table records roughly 330,000 clones, 80% to 90% of them present only once. Input material: PBMCs or T cells enriched from blood (not recorded which). These receptors originate from a man aged 25-40 years who had recovered from COVID-19.

This clone appeared a few times. This chain uses TRBV5-1 with TRBJ2-3; TRBD2 matches at 8 bases. Germline loops: CDR1 SGHRS, CDR2 YFSETQ. V lost 2 bases, J lost 6 bases, and 11 bases stayed unmatched. The length of the CDR3 is 16 residues. CDR3 residues: CASSLSSGLSGDTQYF. In DNA, the CDR3 is TGCGCCAGCAGCTTATCTAGCGGGCTCTCAGGGGATACGCAGTATTTT.

The J gene is TRBJ2-1, the V gene TRBV6-5, with TRBD2 matching over 10 bases. Germline CDR1 reads MNHEY; CDR2 reads SVGAGI. Germline trimming cut 6 bases from V and 7 bases from J; bases unmatched to any gene: 9. This CDR3 comprises 15 residues. CDR3 region: CASSLPSGGLNEQFF. DNA of the CDR3: TGTGCCAGCAGCCTCCCTAGCGGGGGACTTAATGAGCAGTTCTTC.

The CDR3 region is CASSQPDPGQGDYSNQPQHF. The CDR3 region has the DNA TGTGCCAGCAGCCAACCAGACCCGGGACAGGGGGACTATAGCAATCAGCCCCAGCATTTT. The V gene is TRBV4-2, the J gene TRBJ1-5; TRBD1 agrees at 11 bases. Germline CDR1 LGHNA, CDR2 YNFKEQ. There are 20 residues in the CDR3. With 2 bases clipped from V and 0 bases from J, the junction kept 12 bases outside the gene matches.

The chain combines TRBV2 with TRBJ2-7; D is ambiguous. Germline V CDR1 and CDR2: SNHLY, FYNNEI. This CDR3 contains 11 residues. V lost 4 bases and J lost 5, with 6 bases in between. The CDR3 DNA reads as TGTGCCAGCAGTGCTTCGGACGAGCAGTACTTC. Translation: CASSASDEQYF. Looking up the rest from reference TRBV2 and TRBJ2-7 gives the full variable domain: EPEVTQTPSHQVTQMGQEVILRCVPISNHLYFYWYRQILGQKVEFLVSFYNNEISEKSEIFDDQFSVERPDGSNFTLKIRSTKLEDSAMYFCASSASDEQYFGPGTRLTVT.

This chain uses TRBV29-1 with TRBJ2-7, with D possibly TRBD1 on 5 matching bases. Germline values: CDR1 SQVTM, CDR2 ANQGSEA. This CDR3 comprises 12 residues. With 7 bases removed from V and 3 bases from J, the gap between germline ends came to 13 bases. CDR3 protein: CSARTQDYEQYF. CDR3 in DNA: TGCAGCGCGAGGACACAGGACTACGAGCAGTACTTC.

The V call is TRBV19, the J call TRBJ2-3, with 11 bases aligning to TRBD2. Trimming at V came to 3 bases and at J to 5 bases, leaving 4 bases not matched to a gene. Germline V CDR1 and CDR2: LNHDA, SQIVND (reference sequence). The CDR3 consists of 15 residues. The CDR3 protein is CASSMTSGVGDTQYF. The CDR3 nucleotides are TGTGCCAGTAGTATGACTAGCGGGGTGGGAGATACGCAGTATTTT. The full variable domain, completed using reference TRBV19 and TRBJ2-3, is DGGITQSPKYLFRKEGQNVTLSCEQNLNHDAMYWYRQDPGQGLRLIYYSQIVNDFQKGDIAEGYSVSREKKESFPLTVTSAQKNPTAFYLCASSMTSGVGDTQYFGPGTRLTVL.

This chain links TRBV18 with TRBJ2-7, with a possible D match to TRBD1 (6 bases). The V end was cut by 0 bases, the J end by 5 bases, with 14 bases between. The CDR3 is 15 amino acids. CDR1 and CDR2 from the germline V gene are KGHSH and LQKENI. This CDR3 reads CASSPPGQPLDEQYF. The CDR3 coding sequence is TGTGCCAGCTCACCACCCGGACAGCCTTTGGACGAGCAGTACTTC.

This rearrangement joins TRBV7-9 to TRBJ2-3; 7 bases match TRBD2. CDR3 length: 15 amino acids. Germline V gives CDR1 SEHNR, CDR2 FQNEAQ (reference sequence). The ends lost 2 bases at V and 1 base at J; junction bases unmatched: 3. DNA of the CDR3: TGTGCCAGCAGCTTATCCAGCGGGGGCACAGATACGCAGTATTTT. Its protein product is CASSLSSGGTDTQYF.

The V gene is TRBV6-5, the J gene TRBJ1-6, with 8 positions matching TRBD1. There are 16 residues in the CDR3. V lost 1 base and J lost 9; bases outside the gene matches: 8. Germline CDR1 and CDR2: MNHEY and SVGAGI. CDR3 in amino acids: CASSYFGSRGLSPLHF. The CDR3 nucleotides read TGTGCCAGCAGTTACTTCGGGAGCAGGGGGCTTTCACCCCTCCACTTT.

The chain links TRBV18 to TRBJ1-6; D might be TRBD1 (6 bases). Trimming stripped 6 bases from V and 0 bases from J, with 12 bases between. Germline CDR1 reads KGHSH; CDR2 reads LQKENI. The CDR3 contains 16 residues. The CDR3 loop reads CASSKDSFSYNSPLHF. CDR3 nucleotides: TGTGCCAGCTCCAAGGACAGTTTCTCCTATAATTCACCCCTCCACTTT.